The 8 T cell receptor beta chains below all came from one sample that was sequenced in a study of human T cells and chemical hapten exposure (TCRdb year 2021). The sample's time point label, in plain terms: patch test 1, 2 weeks after DPC sensitization. The sample's treatment or condition label, decoded: therapeutic diphenylcyclopropenone sensitization with weekly scalp DPC. Library creation used RACE. TCRdb records NextSeq 500 as the sequencer. TCRdb ran its own pipeline on the public reads, namely fastp trimming at Q25 and MiXCR clone calling, and kept in-frame beta chains. Each entry is one CDR3 protein sequence, shown with its most common DNA and genes. In this sample the table shows 150,000 to 200,000 distinct CDR3 sequences, under 25% of which occur a single time. The top ten clonotypes cover roughly 6.7% of the sample. This material consisted of whole blood, taken in connection with sensitization to the hapten diphenylcyclopropenone (DPC). These receptors all come from a woman aged 45-65 years with alopecia areata. Some clones in this sample may be carry-over from other donors' samples.

This chain joins TRBV7-8 and TRBJ1-2; the D gene is possibly TRBD1 (5 bases). Trimming left V 5 bases short and J 4 bases short, with 20 bases between. Germline CDR1 reads SGHVS; CDR2 reads FQNEAQ. This CDR3 contains 16 residues. This CDR3 is CASSLSWDGAFYGYTF. CDR3 nucleotides: TGTGCCAGCAGCCTCTCATGGGACGGAGCATTCTATGGCTACACCTTC.

The chain carries TRBV29-1 and TRBJ2-3; 10 positions match TRBD2. Germline V gene data show CDR1 as SQVTM and CDR2 as ANQGSEA. V lost 7 bases and J lost 3; bases outside the gene matches: 16. The CDR3 has 17 residues. CDR3 nucleotide sequence: TGCAGCGGGGGGTTGTCTAGCGGGAGATCGGGGACAGATACGCAGTATTTT. The encoded protein is CSGGLSSGRSGTDTQYF.

This clonotype showed up many times. This sequence joins TRBV10-3 and TRBJ2-2; TRBD1 matches 11 bases. CDR1 ENHRY and CDR2 SYGVKD come from the germline V gene. V lost 4 bases and J lost 6; bases outside the gene matches: 7. CDR3 length equals 16 residues. The CDR3 bases are TGTGCCATCAGTGGTTTGGGACAGGGGGTCTCCGGGGAGCTGTTTTTT. Translating gives CAISGLGQGVSGELFF.

This chain joins TRBV20-1 and TRBJ1-1, with D unresolved. Germline CDR1 reads DFQATT; CDR2 reads SNEGSKA (reference sequence). Trimming removed 3 bases at V and 10 bases at J, with 15 bases between. The CDR3 has 12 amino acids. CDR3 in DNA: TGCAGTGCTAGGGATAGTCCTGTCGGAGCTTTCTTT. This encodes CSARDSPVGAFF.

J is TRBJ2-5 and V is TRBV7-9; maybe TRBD2 (7 bases). Germline lookup yields CDR1 SEHNR and CDR2 FQNEAQ (reference sequence). V dropped 5 bases and J dropped 5 bases, with 12 bases sitting between them. The CDR3 totals 13 residues. CDR3 region: CASSPGGQETQYF. CDR3 nucleotides: TGTGCCAGCAGCCCCGGGGGGCAGGAGACCCAGTACTTC. Combining the CDR3 with reference TRBV7-9 and TRBJ2-5 gives the whole variable domain DTGVSQNPRHKITKRGQNVTFRCDPISEHNRLYWYRQTLGQGPEFLTYFQNEAQLEKSRLLSDRFSAERPKGSFSTLEIQRTEQGDSAMYLCASSPGGQETQYFGPGTRLLVL.

This clonotype appeared a few times. The chain recombines TRBV5-1 with TRBJ2-1, with TRBD2 matching 10 bases. CDR1 and CDR2 from the germline V gene are SGHRS and YFSETQ. The junction had 16 bases not matched to a gene; V was cut back by 0 bases and J by 7 bases. The CDR3 contains 19 residues. The CDR3 loop is CASSLEGTIAGGLRNEQFF. As DNA, the CDR3 is TGCGCCAGCAGCTTGGAGGGCACCATAGCGGGAGGCCTGAGGAATGAGCAGTTCTTC. Looking up the rest from reference TRBV5-1 and TRBJ2-1 gives the full variable domain: KAGVTQTPRYLIKTRGQQVTLSCSPISGHRSVSWYQQTPGQGLQFLFEYFSETQRNKGNFPGRFSGRQFSNSRSEMNVSTLELGDSALYLCASSLEGTIAGGLRNEQFFGPGTRLTVL.

The chain is built from TRBV6-5 and TRBJ2-7; 13 bases are a match to TRBD2. The CDR3 spans 16 residues. CDR1 and CDR2 (germline): MNHEY, SVGAGI. V shed 4 bases and J 0 bases; nucleotides not matched to a gene: 3. CDR3: CASSSLAGGSSYEQYF. DNA for the CDR3: TGTGCCAGCAGTTCACTAGCGGGAGGGAGCTCCTACGAGCAGTACTTC.

This chain joins TRBV20-1 and TRBJ2-1; D ambiguous. The length of the CDR3 is 14 residues. Between the trimmed V and J ends, which lost 3 bases and 6 bases, there was a span of 15 bases. Germline CDR1 is DFQATT and CDR2 is SNEGSKA (reference sequence). In nucleotides, the CDR3 is TGCAGTGCTAGCCCCCTGGGGTGGGGCAATGAGCAGTTCTTC. Protein: CSASPLGWGNEQFF.